The 12 T cell receptor beta chains below were found in one sample sequenced in a study of cytomegalovirus exposure and HLA in healthy donors. Both 60 Vbeta primers and 13 Jbeta primers went into the PCR. The data were produced by immunoSEQ multiplex PCR, yet TCRdb's version contains in-frame clones alone and is incomplete. The data hold approximately 250,000 clones, with over 75% observed a single time. The specimen sequenced was PBMCs. Receptors originate from a boy between 10 and 17 years old in good health and CMV-seronegative.

This clone was observed a few times. The chain couples TRBV29-1 to TRBJ2-4; maybe TRBD1 (5 bases). Germline V gene lookup returns CDR1 SQVTM and CDR2 ANQGSEA. Trimming pared 3 bases from V and 7 bases from J, leaving 16 bases between. CDR3 length: 14 amino acids. The CDR3 loop is CSVEDNGLVNIQYF. The DNA of the CDR3 is TGCAGCGTTGAGGACAACGGCCTTGTGAACATTCAGTACTTC.

The rearrangement uses TRBV7-9 and TRBJ2-3, with 9 bases fitting TRBD2. The germline V gene has CDR1 SEHNR and CDR2 FQNEAQ (reference sequence). CDR3 length: 16 residues. V gave up 5 bases and J gave up 4 bases; unmatched junction bases: 10. Here the CDR3 reads CASSHEGKRGADTQYF. CDR3 DNA: TGTGCCAGCAGCCACGAAGGGAAGCGGGGGGCAGATACGCAGTATTTT.

CDR3 in DNA: TGTGCCAGTAGTATAGGACAGGGGGCGCCGAGCAATCAGCCCCAGCATTTT. It codes for CASSIGQGAPSNQPQHF. The rearrangement links TRBV19 to TRBJ1-5, with 10 bases fitting TRBD1. V shed 1 base and J 1 base; nucleotides not matched to a gene: 4. CDR1 is LNHDA, CDR2 SQIVND, per germline (reference sequence). The CDR3 extends over 17 amino acids.

CDR3 protein: CASSVQDNYNEQFF. The CDR3 nucleotides read TGTGCCAGCAGCGTACAGGACAACTACAATGAGCAGTTCTTC. The chain is built from TRBV9 and TRBJ2-1; tentative D call: TRBD1 (5 bases). The CDR3 spans 14 residues. Trimming took 1 base from V and 3 from J, leaving 8 bases between them. CDR1 and CDR2 from the germline V gene are SGDLS and YYNGEE. The variable domain in full, with the rest retrieved from reference TRBV9 and TRBJ2-1, is DSGVTQTPKHLITATGQRVTLRCSPRSGDLSVYWYQQSLDQGLQFLIQYYNGEERAKGNILERFSAQQFPDLHSELNLSSLELGDSALYFCASSVQDNYNEQFFGPGTRLTVL.

The chain recombines TRBV11-2 with TRBJ1-2; a possible D gene is TRBD1 (6 bases). This CDR3 spans 13 amino acids. V shed 1 base and J shed 8 bases, with 11 bases lying between them. Germline V gene sequence: CDR1 SGHAT, CDR2 FQNNGV. The CDR3 coding sequence is TGTGCCAGCAGCTTAGGGACAGCAGTCGGCTACACCTTC. Its protein is CASSLGTAVGYTF.

This sequence joins TRBV4-1 and TRBJ2-3; 8 nucleotides line up with TRBD2. The germline V gene has CDR1 MGHRA and CDR2 YSYEKL. The CDR3 runs 16 residues. Trimming removed 3 bases from V and 6 bases from J; junction bases left unmatched: 11. CDR3 bases: TGCGCCAGCAGCCATCCCTTCCGGGAGGGCGGGGATACGCAGTATTTT. Translated, it gives CASSHPFREGGDTQYF.

This clone was detected once. The chain joins TRBV6-6 to TRBJ2-7; weak D call: TRBD2 (5 bases). The V gene's germline CDR1 is MNHNY and CDR2 SVGAGI (reference sequence). The CDR3 extends over 15 amino acids. The ends were cut back, 6 bases at V and 0 bases at J, with 15 bases in the middle. Here the CDR3 DNA reads TGTGCCAGCAGCCCCCGCGGAGGCCCCTCCTACGAGCAGTACTTC. Its translation: CASSPRGGPSYEQYF.

The chain carries TRBV10-3 and TRBJ1-3; D may be TRBD1 (6 bases). The CDR3 is made up of 16 amino acids. Germline V CDR1 and CDR2: ENHRY, SYGVKD. The germline V and J ends were trimmed by 7 bases and 0 bases, with 16 bases remaining between them. CDR3 coding DNA: TGTGCCATCAATAGTGGGGGCAAAAGCTCTGGAAACACCATATATTTT. This translates into CAINSGGKSSGNTIYF.

This chain joins TRBV6-1 and TRBJ2-7; D is possibly TRBD2 (6 bases). The CDR3 loop spans 11 amino acids. Between the trimmed V and J ends, which lost 5 bases and 11 bases, there was a span of 13 bases. The germline CDR1 and CDR2 sequences are MNHNS and SASEGT. In DNA, the CDR3 is TGTGCCAGCAGTACCGGGGGTTCGGAGTACTTC. Amino acid sequence: CASSTGGSEYF.

The J gene is TRBJ2-5, the V gene TRBV2, with 13 nucleotides matching TRBD2. CDR1 is SNHLY, CDR2 FYNNEI, per germline. The V segment lost 5 bases and the J segment 4 bases; nucleotides outside the gene matches: 13. The CDR3 extends over 18 amino acids. CDR3 protein: CASSRGTSGDRGSETQYF. For the CDR3, the DNA is TGTGCCAGCAGTCGAGGGACTAGCGGGGACCGAGGGTCAGAGACCCAGTACTTC.

V is TRBV6-9 and J is TRBJ1-4, with D possibly matching TRBD1 (5 bases). The CDR3 extends over 15 amino acids. The germline V and J ends were trimmed by 3 bases and 7 bases, with 15 bases remaining between them. Germline values: CDR1 MNHGY, CDR2 SVAAGI. The CDR3 sequence is CASSYGSGLGEKLFF. Here the CDR3 DNA reads TGTGCCAGCAGTTACGGATCAGGGTTGGGTGAAAAACTGTTTTTT.

This clone showed up just a few times. The V and J genes are TRBV25-1 and TRBJ2-1; 7 nucleotides line up with TRBD2. The CDR3 has 14 amino acids. The J segment lost 7 bases and the V segment lost 4 bases, leaving 7 bases of the junction unmatched. Germline values: CDR1 MGHDK, CDR2 SYGVNS. The CDR3 here is CASSAWAGANEQFF. In nucleotides, the CDR3 is TGTGCCAGCAGTGCCTGGGCGGGAGCGAATGAGCAGTTCTTC.